A single sample is the source of the 6 T cell receptor beta chains below, sequenced in a study of cytomegalovirus exposure and HLA in healthy donors. Profiling relied on immunoSEQ multiplex PCR, and the TCRdb table lists in-frame clones only, not all of them. Of 130,000 to 150,000 clones in the sample, approximately 90% are singletons; the top ten hold roughly 6.7%. The material sequenced was PBMCs. These receptors all come from a young woman in good health and CMV-seropositive.

DNA for the CDR3: TGCGCCAGCAGCGCTACAGGGGCGCGAGACTATGGCTACACCTTC. It translates to CASSATGARDYGYTF. The chain joins TRBV4-1 to TRBJ1-2; 7 bases fit TRBD1. Per the germline V gene, CDR1 is MGHRA and CDR2 is YSYEKL. The V gene end was trimmed by 5 bases and the J gene end by 3 bases; junction bases not matched to a gene: 9. The length of the CDR3 is 15 residues.

The rearrangement uses TRBV18 and TRBJ2-7, with TRBD2 as a possible D gene (5 bases). The germline V gene encodes CDR1 KGHSH and CDR2 LQKENI. The CDR3 runs 13 residues. V was cut by 4 bases and J by 3 bases, with 10 bases left in between. CDR3 residues: CASSQARGYEQYF. The CDR3 nucleotides are TGTGCCAGCTCACAGGCCCGGGGCTACGAGCAGTACTTC. The variable domain in full, completed from reference TRBV18 and TRBJ2-7, reads NAGVMQNPRHLVRRRGQEARLRCSPMKGHSHVYWYRQLPEEGLKFMVYLQKENIIDESGMPKERFSAEFPKEGPSILRIQQVVRGDSAAYFCASSQARGYEQYFGPGTRLTVT.

The chain has TRBV19 and TRBJ1-2; 7 bases map to TRBD1. There are 18 residues in the CDR3. CDR1 and CDR2 from the germline V gene are LNHDA and SQIVND (reference sequence). V trimming: 9 bases; J trimming: 3 bases; junction bases outside the gene matches: 22. DNA of the CDR3: TGTGCCAGCCGGGACAGCTTGGGACCCGGATCTTTGGACTATGGCTACACCTTC. As protein: CASRDSLGPGSLDYGYTF.

This clone has only one observation. The rearrangement uses TRBV6-6 and TRBJ2-7, with TRBD1 as a possible D gene (7 bases). CDR1 and CDR2 (germline): MNHNY, SVGAGI (reference sequence). The V end was cut by 6 bases, the J end by 0 bases, with 15 bases between. This CDR3 spans 15 amino acids. The CDR3 sequence: CASRGGQLSSYEQYF. In DNA, the CDR3 is TGTGCCAGCAGGGGGGGACAGTTAAGCTCCTACGAGCAGTACTTC.

The gene calls are TRBV4-1 and TRBJ2-5; D possibly corresponds to TRBD2 (5 bases). Germline CDR1 and CDR2: MGHRA and YSYEKL. The CDR3 covers 17 residues. V was shortened by 0 bases and J by 4 bases, with 18 bases between the two germline ends. DNA of the CDR3: TGCGCCAGCAGCCAAGATCAGCGTGCTAGCCTCGGAGAGACCCAGTACTTC. Translating gives CASSQDQRASLGETQYF.

The chain couples TRBV28 to TRBJ2-1, with D perhaps TRBD2 (6 bases). Germline V gene data show CDR1 as MDHEN and CDR2 as SYDVKM. This CDR3 region has 13 residues. V lost 6 bases and J 4 bases, leaving 10 bases between the germline ends. Here the CDR3 DNA reads TGTGCCAGCAGCTCGGGACTGTACAATGAGCAGTTCTTC. Translation: CASSSGLYNEQFF.